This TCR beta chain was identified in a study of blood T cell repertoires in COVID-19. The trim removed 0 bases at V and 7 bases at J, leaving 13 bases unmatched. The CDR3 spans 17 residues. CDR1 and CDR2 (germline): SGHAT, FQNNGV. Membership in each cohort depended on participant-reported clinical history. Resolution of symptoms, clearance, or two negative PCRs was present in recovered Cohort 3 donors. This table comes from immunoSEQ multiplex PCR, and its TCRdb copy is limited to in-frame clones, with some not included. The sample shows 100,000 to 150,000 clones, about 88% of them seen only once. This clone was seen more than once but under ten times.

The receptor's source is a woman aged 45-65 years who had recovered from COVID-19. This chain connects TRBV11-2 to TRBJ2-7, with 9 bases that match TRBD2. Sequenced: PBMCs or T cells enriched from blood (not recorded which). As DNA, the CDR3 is TGTGCCAGCAGCTTAGATCATTCGACTAGCGGTTCGGGGGAGCAGTACTTC. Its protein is CASSLDHSTSGSGEQYF.